The 21 T cell receptor beta chains listed next were all sequenced from one sample in a study of CD8+CD57+ T cells in acquired aplastic anemia. Template material for TCR beta VDJ and CDR3 profiling consisted of genomic DNA. MiXCR was run by TCRdb on the reads, yielding one entry per CDR3 protein. The table lists roughly 500,000 distinct CDR3 sequences, under 40% of them singletons, with around 0.82% in the top ten. All sequencing subjects had displayed CD8+CD57+ cell expansion on flow cytometry. The sample taken for sequencing was sorted CD4+, CD8+, or CD8+CD57+ T cells (not recorded which) from PBMCs. The origin of the receptors is a human donor with aplastic anemia.

This clonotype was counted between two and nine times. This may stem from a read error, because a much larger clone lies one nucleotide away. A read error is likely, as this CDR3 ends without the conserved phenylalanine or tryptophan. This chain joins TRBV7-7 and TRBJ1-1; no firm D call. From germline, CDR1 is SSHAT and CDR2 FNYEAQ (reference sequence). CDR3 length equals 13 residues. CDR3 nucleotide sequence: TGTGCTAGCAGCTTAAACGCTGACACTGAAGCTTTCCTT. Translation gives CASSLNADTEAFL.

The gene calls are TRBV12-3 or TRBV12-4 and TRBJ1-6, with unresolved D. The V and J ends lost 5 bases and 6 bases respectively, with 14 bases between them. The CDR3 runs 15 residues. This CDR3 reads CASSLKAGANSPLHF. The CDR3 DNA is TGTGCCAGCAGTCTCAAAGCAGGTGCTAATTCACCCCTCCACTTT.

The sample holds many counts of this clonotype. V is TRBV20-1 and J is TRBJ1-6; the D gene is possibly TRBD1 (5 bases). CDR3 length equals 17 residues. Germline CDR1 DFQATT, CDR2 SNEGSKA (reference sequence). V lost 3 bases and J 3 bases, leaving 18 bases between the germline ends. DNA for the CDR3: TGCAGTGCTAGTTCTGCAGGGCGAATAGACTATAATTCACCCCTCCACTTT. As protein: CSASSAGRIDYNSPLHF.

This clonotype has only a few counts. The chain uses TRBV7-8 and TRBJ1-1, with D unresolved. The CDR3 loop spans 15 amino acids. CDR1 SGHVS and CDR2 FQNEAQ come from the germline V gene. The V end lost 5 bases, the J end lost 0 bases, and 13 bases lay between the germline ends. The CDR3 DNA reads TGTGCCAGCAGCCGAACGACCGTTATGAACACTGAAGCTTTCTTT. Amino acid sequence: CASSRTTVMNTEAFF.

This clonotype turned up a few times. This chain links TRBV4-1 with TRBJ1-4; D might be TRBD1 (5 bases). V lost 4 bases to trimming and J lost 5 bases, with 14 bases between them. From germline, CDR1 is MGHRA and CDR2 YSYEKL. This CDR3 spans 15 amino acids. CDR3 nucleotide sequence: TGCGCCAGCAGCCCTTGGGGAGGGACCAATGAAAAACTGTTTTTT. This codes for CASSPWGGTNEKLFF.

The table lists this clonotype with many counts. The genes are TRBV29-1 and TRBJ2-3; 10 bases align to TRBD2. The germline V gene has CDR1 SQVTM and CDR2 ANQGSEA. CDR3 length: 14 amino acids. V was clipped by 5 bases and J by 2 bases; unmatched bases: 4. The CDR3 loop reads CSVRTSGDTDTQYF. CDR3 bases: TGCAGCGTTCGGACTAGCGGCGACACAGATACGCAGTATTTT.

The chain links TRBV10-2 to TRBJ2-7; the match to TRBD1 covers 11 bases. The length of the CDR3 is 13 residues. V dropped 5 bases and J dropped 6; count of bases not matched to a gene: 3. Germline V gene data show CDR1 as WSHSY and CDR2 as SAAADI. DNA for the CDR3: TGCGCCAGCAGTACCGGGACAGGGGGCGAGCAGTACTTC. Its protein product is CASSTGTGGEQYF.

The sample holds many counts of this clonotype. The chain has TRBV24-1 and TRBJ2-1; D is unclear. This CDR3 comprises 14 residues. Trimming shortened V by 0 bases and J by 7 bases, and 9 bases separated the two germline ends. The germline V gene encodes CDR1 KGHDR and CDR2 SFDVKD. Here the CDR3 reads CATSDLQIRNEQFF. CDR3 coding DNA: TGTGCCACCAGTGATTTGCAAATCAGGAATGAGCAGTTCTTC.

This clonotype has a count of ten or more. The chain carries TRBV20-1 and TRBJ2-7, with D possibly called TRBD1 or TRBD2 (5 bases each). This CDR3 has 13 residues. Germline CDR1 and CDR2: DFQATT and SNEGSKA (reference sequence). V lost 3 bases and J lost 3, with 12 bases in between. The CDR3 nucleotides read TGCAGTGCTAGCAGAGGGGCTGACTACGAGCAGTACTTC. Translating it yields CSASRGADYEQYF.

This clonotype was detected many times. The chain joins TRBV14 to TRBJ2-7, with TRBD2 identical over 11 bases. Germline assignment: CDR1 SGHDN and CDR2 FVKESK. The length of the CDR3 is 14 residues. V trimming: 2 bases; J trimming: 3 bases; junction bases outside the gene matches: 0. CDR3 DNA sequence: TGTGCCAGCAGCCAACTAGCGGGAGGCTACGAGCAGTACTTC. Its translation is CASSQLAGGYEQYF.

Details on this clonotype: A much bigger clone sits one base away, suggesting this may be a read error. V is TRBV2 and J is TRBJ2-2, with a possible D match to TRBD2 (6 bases). The CDR3 consists of 13 residues. Germline loops: CDR1 SNHLY, CDR2 FYNNEI. CDR3 protein: CASSEQGTGGLFF. The CDR3 bases are TGTGCCAGCAGTGAACAGGGCACCGGGGGGCTGTTTTTT.

The chain joins TRBV30 to TRBJ2-1, with 7 bases identical to TRBD1. The CDR3 consists of 16 residues. Germline V CDR1 and CDR2: GTSNPN, SVGIG (reference sequence). V dropped 1 base and J dropped 0; count of bases not matched to a gene: 6. This CDR3 reads CAWSERGLSSYNEQFF. CDR3 in DNA: TGTGCCTGGAGTGAAAGGGGGCTTAGCTCCTACAATGAGCAGTTCTTC.

The sample holds a few counts of this clonotype. The V call is TRBV5-6, the J call TRBJ2-5; 8 bases agree with TRBD2. V was pared by 4 bases and J by 3 bases, with 8 bases of the junction left unmatched. This CDR3 has 15 residues. Germline CDR1 is SGHDT and CDR2 is YYEEEE. CDR3 protein: CASSQEGRGEETQYF. CDR3 nucleotides: TGTGCCAGCAGCCAAGAGGGGCGGGGGGAAGAGACCCAGTACTTC. The variable domain in full, completed from reference TRBV5-6 and TRBJ2-5, reads DAGVTQSPTHLIKTRGQQVTLRCSPKSGHDTVSWYQQALGQGPQFIFQYYEEEERQRGNFPDRFSGHQFPNYSSELNVNALLLGDSALYLCASSQEGRGEETQYFGPGTRLLVL.

This clonotype was observed many times. The chain recombines TRBV20-1 with TRBJ1-2; D not certain. The V and J ends lost 5 bases and 3 bases respectively, with 22 bases between them. Per germline, CDR1 DFQATT and CDR2 SNEGSKA (reference sequence). The CDR3 totals 16 residues. CDR3 region: CSAPDTTSRPYYGYTF. In nucleotides, the CDR3 is TGCAGTGCTCCCGACACCACATCTAGGCCCTACTATGGCTACACCTTC.

DNA of the CDR3: TGCGCCAGCAGCAGGGGCACTGGCAATCAGCCCCAGCATTTT. This encodes CASSRGTGNQPQHF. This chain uses TRBV5-1 with TRBJ1-5; D is perhaps TRBD1 (5 bases). CDR3 length: 14 residues. V lost 4 bases to trimming and J lost 2 bases, with 10 bases between them. From germline, CDR1 is SGHRS and CDR2 YFSETQ.

As for this clonotype: A clone one base away is much larger, so this may be a read error. This chain connects TRBV7-9 to TRBJ2-5; D might be TRBD1 (5 bases). The CDR3 sequence is 15 residues long. V shed 4 bases and J shed 2 bases, with 14 bases lying between them. Germline CDR1 SEHNR, CDR2 FQNEAQ (reference sequence). The CDR3 DNA follows: TGTGCCAGCAGCTCAGCGCTTGCAGGGCAAGAGACCCAGTACTTC. Translating gives CASSSALAGQETQYF.

This clonotype was found a few times. The chain has TRBV15 and TRBJ2-7, with a weak D call TRBD2 (5 bases). CDR1 and CDR2 (germline): LNHNV, YYDKDF (reference sequence). The V gene lost 4 bases and the J gene lost 1 base, with 8 bases spanning the gap. This CDR3 is 13 amino acids long. DNA of the CDR3: TGTGCCACCAGCATCCCGGGATCCTACGAGCAGTACTTC. The encoded protein is CATSIPGSYEQYF.

This clonotype occurred a few times. This chain joins TRBV27 and TRBJ2-7; TRBD1 might be the D (6 bases). The germline CDR1 and CDR2 sequences are MNHEY and SMNVEV (reference sequence). This CDR3 is built from 14 residues. The V end lost 3 bases, the J end lost 3 bases, and 12 bases lay between the germline ends. CDR3: CASSFLVGGYEQYF. The CDR3 coding sequence is TGTGCCAGCAGTTTTTTGGTAGGGGGCTACGAGCAGTACTTC.

This clonotype was seen ten or more times. The chain couples TRBV7-9 to TRBJ1-2; D uncertain. This CDR3 is 14 amino acids long. V was trimmed by 1 base and J by 4 bases, leaving 10 bases between them. CDR1 is SEHNR and CDR2 is FQNEAQ in the germline V gene (reference sequence). CDR3 residues: CASSLGEGSYGYTF. The CDR3 DNA reads TGTGCCAGCAGCTTAGGGGAGGGAAGCTATGGCTACACCTTC.

A few counts support this clonotype. J is TRBJ1-3 and V is TRBV7-3; 7 bases fit TRBD1. Trimming took 1 base from V and 2 from J; bases not matched to a gene: 2. The CDR3 covers 15 residues. The germline gives CDR1 SGHTA, CDR2 FQGTGA. The CDR3 region is CASSLRGGPGNTIYF. In DNA form, the CDR3 reads TGTGCCAGCAGCTTAAGAGGGGGCCCTGGAAACACCATATATTTT.

The chain employs TRBV25-1 and TRBJ1-2, with D perhaps TRBD1 (5 bases). V was pared by 3 bases and J by 8 bases, with 22 bases between. Germline loops: CDR1 MGHDK, CDR2 SYGVNS. This CDR3 region has 16 residues. The CDR3 sequence: CASSDFVGDGTRGYTF. The CDR3 bases are TGTGCCAGCAGTGATTTTGTCGGGGACGGGACCAGGGGCTACACCTTC.